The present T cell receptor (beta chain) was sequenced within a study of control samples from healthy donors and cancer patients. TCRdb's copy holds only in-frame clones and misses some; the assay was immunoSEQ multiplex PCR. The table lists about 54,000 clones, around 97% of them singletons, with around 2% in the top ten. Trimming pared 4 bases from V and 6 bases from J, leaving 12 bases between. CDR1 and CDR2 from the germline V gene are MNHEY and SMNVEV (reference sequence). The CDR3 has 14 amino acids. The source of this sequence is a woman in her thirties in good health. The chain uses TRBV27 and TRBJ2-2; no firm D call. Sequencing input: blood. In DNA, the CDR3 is TGTGCCAGCAGTTACACCCCTCCGTCCGGGGAGCTGTTTTTT. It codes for CASSYTPPSGELFF.